The TCR beta chain under discussion was sequenced for a study of blood T cell repertoires in COVID-19 (dated by TCRdb to the early 2020s). Concerning the study at large: Samples covering the acute and convalescent phases of COVID-19 were provided by collaborators in the United States, Italy and Spain. The material from the prospective study consisted of cDNA or gDNA derived from T cells, B-cell-depleted T cells, or PBMCs. Subjects who had been exposed to COVID-19, were actively infected with it, or had recovered from it provided the deeply sampled blood TCRbeta repertoires that made up the dataset. A freely available public database, intended as a resource for researchers studying the immune response to SARS-CoV-2, is where the repertoires were released. Samples came from the ongoing ImmuneRACE study (first 160 participants) plus 1,254 subjects from 6 global collaborators. Nearly every sample came with metadata listing a de-identified subject ID, COVID-19 status, age in years and sex. HLA class I and class II types, where available, came from metadata supplied by the sample provider rather than from assay-based typing.

Trimming removed 6 bases from V and 9 bases from J; the gene matches leave 9 bases unexplained. CDR1 MNHEY and CDR2 SMNVEV were looked up in the germline V gene (reference sequence). Spanning cysteine to phenylalanine, the CDR3 consists of 14 amino acids. This entry keeps only the CDR3 DNA: 42 bases, framed from base 1. Study-wide conclusions, independent of this receptor: How much clinical and demographic metadata was included differed by source and by participant, and the metadata was provided uncurated.

The immunoSEQ Assay, a bias-controlled multiplex PCR, was used to amplify TCRbeta CDR3 regions from genomic DNA. The authors processed their data as follows. The number of nucleated cells in each sample was estimated from the amplification of reference gene primers within the assay. To quantify the absolute abundance of each unique TCRbeta CDR3 rearrangement, sequence reads were collapsed and filtered. For each sample, productive Simpson clonality was calculated by taking the square root of Simpson's diversity index across productive rearrangements. The clones in this table, taken by TCRdb from immuneACCESS, are in-frame only. Not every clone is retained; where verified, under half of the shortfall comes from an unresolved V gene, and the cause of the rest is unknown. V and J calls and clone size are those listed in that table; D and trimming were worked out from the DNA. The sample profile shows about 200,000 clones; approximately 80% of them were found once. Approximately 16% of the sample is in the top ten clones.

Note on this clone: Its antigen specificity is not known. Base qualities are not at hand, and no much larger clone is one base apart.

In the prospective study, participants were about 18 to 95 years old, resided in 25 or so geographic areas of the United States, and were enrolled through a virtual design. In the prospective study, participants were assigned to cohorts based on the clinical history participants reported in a screening survey and a study questionnaire. For ImmuneRACE Cohort 3, a participant was defined as recovered based on two consecutive negative NP/OP PCR tests, clearance by a healthcare professional, or resolution of symptoms. In the prospective study, mobile phlebotomists collected whole blood, serum and a nasopharyngeal or oropharyngeal swab from each participant. Over a roughly 2-month period, participants in the prospective study had the option of providing additional blood draws and questionnaires. Before DNA extraction, prospective study blood samples were shipped either frozen or at room temperature.

The rearranged segments are TRBV27 and TRBJ2-3, with 10 central nucleotides matching TRBD2. Material for sequencing was PBMCs or T cells enriched from blood (not recorded which). This TCR was recovered from a man aged 35-49 years who had recovered from COVID-19. The encoded CDR3 is CASSGLAVGATQYF. The DNA sequence is given as TGTGCCAGCAGCGGACTAGCGGTTGGTGCGACGCAGTATTTT.